This TCR beta chain was retrieved from a study of OX40 agonist ivuxolimab in advanced cancers. Study context: Intravenous ivuxolimab was administered to patients every 2 weeks at 0.01 to 10 mg/kg. The group had a mean age of around 60 years, ranged from about 20 to 79, and was 82.7% male. Study results and caveats: At doses 0.1 to 3.0 mg/kg, CD4+ and CD8+ clones expanded.

Collection of blood occurred at baseline, at cycle 4 day 1, and at cycle 7 day 1. A note on this clone: Its antigen is still unknown.

Method: immunoSEQ multiplex PCR; TCRdb's copy keeps in-frame clones and lacks some. Among 55,000 to 75,000 clones listed, roughly nine tenths were seen once. The V end was cut by 4 bases, the J end by 1 base, with 4 bases between. In germline, CDR1 is MNHEY, CDR2 SVGAGI. CDR3 size: 12 residues. This clonotype was sampled from an adult with an advanced solid tumor such as melanoma, head and neck, liver or kidney cancer. Source: CD4+ or CD8+ T cells sorted from blood, taken in a trial of the OX40 agonist ivuxolimab. The chain carries TRBV6-5 and TRBJ1-1; D is unclear. Written as DNA, the CDR3 is TGTGCCAGCAGTTCGGGGAACACTGAAGCTTTCTTT. It codes for CASSSGNTEAFF.